Each of the 2 T cell receptor beta chains below was sequenced from the same sample in a study of metastatic and nonmetastatic thyroid tumors. Every patient was untreated before thyroid surgery. TCRdb re-called clones via MiXCR from the PCR reads. The sample holds about 35,000 clones, approximately 18% seen once. Sequenced material: blood. These receptors were taken from a male donor with papillary thyroid cancer or a benign thyroid nodule (not recorded which). Some clones in this sample may be carry-over from other donors' samples.

In its sample, this clone was seen many times. V and J are TRBV28 and TRBJ2-1, with TRBD2 matching 8 bases. CDR3 length equals 14 residues. V was clipped by 9 bases and J by 6 bases; unmatched bases: 10. Looked up from germline, CDR1 is MDHEN and CDR2 is SYDVKM. Here the CDR3 DNA reads TGTGCCAGTGTTAAAGCGGGAGTTCCCAATGAGCAGTTCTTC. Its translation: CASVKAGVPNEQFF.

Of note for this clone: This clone may be a read error of a much larger clone one base away. The genes are TRBV12-3 or TRBV12-4 and TRBJ1-4; D is possibly TRBD1 (5 bases). This CDR3 has 15 amino acids. V dropped 5 bases and J dropped 1 base, with 11 bases sitting between them. The CDR3 spells CASSAGGETNEKLFF. The CDR3 nucleotides are TGTGCCAGCAGTGCCGGGGGTGAAACTAATGAAAAACTGTTTTTT.